Below, 27 T cell receptor beta chains from the same sample are listed, as sequenced in a study of blood T cells in healthy people across ages. A second PCR, run for about 7 to 11 cycles, used a sample-barcoded 5' primer plus a J-beta primer mix. TCRdb called the 5' RACE reads again in MiXCR, with one record for every CDR3 protein. The sample consists of 550,000 to 750,000 distinct CDR3 sequences, over 20% of them appearing once. The material sequenced was blood. The receptors here all came from a man between 65 and 79 years old in good health.

This clonotype was seen a handful of times. V usage is TRBV5-1 and J usage is TRBJ2-5; D is ambiguous. From germline, CDR1 is SGHRS and CDR2 YFSETQ. This CDR3 has 15 residues. Between the trimmed V and J ends, which lost 4 bases and 2 bases, there was a span of 15 bases. CDR3 residues: CASSHTRDSQETQYF. The DNA of the CDR3 is TGCGCCAGCAGCCATACTCGTGATAGTCAAGAGACCCAGTACTTC.

V gene TRBV28 combines with J gene TRBJ1-6; maybe TRBD1 (5 bases). V was pared by 7 bases and J by 9 bases, with 10 bases between. Germline V lookup: CDR1 MDHEN, CDR2 SYDVKM. The CDR3 is 12 residues long. CDR3 sequence reads: CASNRGLSPLHF. The CDR3 DNA reads as TGTGCCAGCAATAGGGGACTTTCACCCCTCCACTTT.

Only a few counts were recorded for this clonotype. The J gene is TRBJ2-1, the V gene TRBV4-3; D is tentatively TRBD1 or TRBD2 (6 bases each). The germline CDR1 and CDR2 sequences are LGHNA and YSLEER. V was shortened by 4 bases and J by 4 bases, with 17 bases between the two germline ends. The CDR3 runs to 16 residues. Here the CDR3 DNA reads TGCGCCAGCAGCCGAGTCGCGGGGACAATTTACAATGAGCAGTTCTTC. It yields the protein CASSRVAGTIYNEQFF.

The rearrangement uses TRBV20-1 and TRBJ2-1; D is perhaps TRBD1 (6 bases). The end of the DNA aligns better with TRBJ2-7, so the J call may be wrong. The CDR3 is made up of 13 amino acids. CDR1 is DFQATT and CDR2 is SNEGSKA in the germline V gene (reference sequence). For the CDR3, the DNA is TGCAGTGCTAGGCAGGGGCTAAACTACGAGCAGTACTTC. Encoded protein: CSARQGLNYEQYF.

This clonotype was counted a few times. The V gene is TRBV18, the J gene TRBJ1-3, with 11 positions matching TRBD1. This CDR3 has 18 residues. Germline V lookup: CDR1 KGHSH, CDR2 LQKENI. Losses at the gene ends were 3 bases for V and 3 bases for J; bases not matched to a gene: 10. Here the CDR3 DNA reads TGTGCCAGCTCACCTTCGCCCGGGACAGGGGGTTTTGGAAACACCATATATTTT. Protein sequence: CASSPSPGTGGFGNTIYF.

The V call is TRBV4-1, the J call TRBJ2-5, with 8 bases aligning to TRBD2. Germline-derived CDR1 and CDR2 are MGHRA and YSYEKL. The CDR3 loop spans 16 amino acids. V gave up 0 bases and J gave up 4 bases; unmatched junction bases: 7. The CDR3 bases are TGCGCCAGCAGCCAAGAGGGGGGACTAGGTGGAGAGACCCAGTACTTC. This sequence encodes CASSQEGGLGGETQYF.

This clonotype was observed a handful of times. The chain employs TRBV4-1 and TRBJ1-2; the match to TRBD1 covers 8 bases. With 4 bases clipped from V and 3 bases from J, the junction kept 10 bases outside the gene matches. From germline, CDR1 is MGHRA and CDR2 YSYEKL. The CDR3 sequence is 16 residues long. The DNA for the CDR3 is TGCGCCAGCAGCCCATCCTGGACAGGGTGGGACTATGGCTACACCTTC. It is translated as CASSPSWTGWDYGYTF.

This clonotype was recorded many times. This sequence joins TRBV4-1 and TRBJ1-4; 9 bases agree with TRBD1. Germline V gene data show CDR1 as MGHRA and CDR2 as YSYEKL. The V gene end was trimmed by 4 bases and the J gene end by 8 bases; junction bases not matched to a gene: 14. The CDR3 is made up of 17 amino acids. CDR3 region: CASSRQLMGQGREKLFF. CDR3 coding DNA: TGCGCCAGCAGCCGACAACTTATGGGACAGGGACGGGAAAAACTGTTTTTT.

This clonotype was seen more than once but under ten times. This rearrangement joins TRBV2 to TRBJ2-4; no definite D call. Trimming stripped 6 bases from V and 5 bases from J, with 11 bases between. The CDR3 runs 13 residues. Germline CDR1 and CDR2: SNHLY and FYNNEI. CDR3 DNA sequence: TGTGCCAGCAGCCCCGGACGGGAAAACATTCAGTACTTC. Its translation: CASSPGRENIQYF.

V and J are TRBV3-1 and TRBJ2-2; the match to TRBD1 covers 12 bases. This CDR3 is 15 amino acids long. V shed 6 bases and J 11 bases; nucleotides not matched to a gene: 10. CDR1 and CDR2 (germline): LGHDT, YNNKEL (reference sequence). CDR3 coding DNA: TGTGCCAGCAGAACCGGGACAGGGGGCTACGGAGAGCTGTTTTTT. Residues: CASRTGTGGYGELFF.

The rearrangement links TRBV5-1 to TRBJ2-2; 8 bases are shared with TRBD1. There are 15 residues in the CDR3. CDR1 is SGHRS and CDR2 is YFSETQ in the germline V gene. Trimming at V came to 0 bases and at J to 7 bases, leaving 5 bases not matched to a gene. The CDR3 DNA reads TGCGCCAGCAGCTTGGACAGGGGGGAAGTCGGGGAGCTGTTTTTT. Its translation: CASSLDRGEVGELFF.

The chain is built from TRBV5-6 and TRBJ2-5, with D perhaps given as TRBD1 or TRBD2 (5 bases each). The closer fit of TRBJ2-1 to the DNA end suggests the J call may be wrong. Germline V gene sequence: CDR1 SGHDT, CDR2 YYEEEE. This CDR3 has 15 residues. CDR3 sequence (DNA): TGTGCCAGCAGCTTCTACGGGGCCGGTGGGGATGAGCAGTTCTTC. It encodes CASSFYGAGGDEQFF.

The chain carries TRBV10-3 and TRBJ2-5; D unresolved. The CDR3 extends over 14 amino acids. CDR1 ENHRY and CDR2 SYGVKD come from the germline V gene. The V and J ends lost 2 bases and 2 bases respectively, with 9 bases between them. The chain's CDR3 is CAISETLAQETQYF. The CDR3 DNA sequence: TGTGCCATCAGTGAGACTTTAGCACAAGAGACCCAGTACTTC.

This clonotype was counted between two and nine times. J is TRBJ2-5 and V is TRBV20-1; D is perhaps TRBD1 or TRBD2 (6 bases each). V lost 6 bases and J 3 bases, leaving 17 bases between the germline ends. Looked up from germline, CDR1 is DFQATT and CDR2 is SNEGSKA (reference sequence). The CDR3 sequence is 14 residues long. The CDR3 DNA follows: TGCAGTGCCGACCTGTTGGGGGGCGAAGAGACCCAGTACTTC. Protein sequence: CSADLLGGEETQYF.

V usage is TRBV5-1 and J usage is TRBJ1-2; D gene ambiguous. Germline CDR1 and CDR2: SGHRS and YFSETQ. The CDR3 spans 14 residues. V gave up 0 bases and J gave up 4 bases, with 10 bases separating them. The CDR3: CASSLVGISYGYTF. CDR3 sequence (DNA): TGCGCCAGCAGCTTGGTTGGGATCTCCTATGGCTACACCTTC.

At least ten counts were recorded for this clonotype. The CDR3 loop is CASSLRFGTKNTEAFF. Written as DNA, the CDR3 is TGTGCCAGCAGCTTACGGTTCGGGACAAAGAACACTGAAGCTTTCTTT. The chain couples TRBV11-2 to TRBJ1-1; the D gene is possibly TRBD1 (6 bases). V lost 2 bases to trimming and J lost 1 base, with 14 bases between them. Germline V lookup: CDR1 SGHAT, CDR2 FQNNGV. CDR3 length: 16 residues.

V usage is TRBV6-2 or TRBV6-3 and J usage is TRBJ2-2; no reliable D call. Looked up from germline, CDR1 is MNHEY and CDR2 is SVGEGT. This CDR3 is built from 13 residues. V lost 1 base to trimming and J lost 8 bases, with 8 bases between them. CDR3 sequence reads: CASSYLATGELFF. In nucleotides, the CDR3 is TGTGCCAGCAGTTACTTGGCAACTGGGGAGCTGTTTTTT.

This chain uses TRBV29-1 with TRBJ1-1; maybe TRBD1 (6 bases). This CDR3 comprises 13 residues. Germline values: CDR1 SQVTM, CDR2 ANQGSEA. Trimming shortened V by 7 bases and J by 4 bases, and 16 bases separated the two germline ends. This chain's CDR3 is CSGVRGEATEAFF. CDR3 in DNA: TGCAGCGGTGTAAGGGGGGAGGCCACTGAAGCTTTCTTT.

V usage is TRBV6-2 or TRBV6-3 and J usage is TRBJ2-7, with 13 bases fitting TRBD2. Per the germline V gene, CDR1 is MNHEY and CDR2 is SVGEGT. Germline trimming cut 0 bases from V and 0 bases from J; bases unmatched to any gene: 5. CDR3 length: 18 residues. Here the CDR3 reads CASSYSARTSGSSYEQYF. The CDR3 nucleotides are TGTGCCAGCAGTTACTCGGCCAGGACTAGCGGGAGCTCCTACGAGCAGTACTTC.

This clonotype has a handful of counts. This sequence joins TRBV6-5 and TRBJ2-7, with a possible D match to TRBD2 (6 bases). The CDR3 has 14 residues. Germline V gene sequence: CDR1 MNHEY, CDR2 SVGAGI. Trimming stripped 4 bases from V and 2 bases from J, with 12 bases between. CDR3 sequence: CASSSGWTTYEQYF. In nucleotides, the CDR3 is TGTGCCAGCAGTTCGGGCTGGACTACCTACGAGCAGTACTTC.

Remarks on this clonotype: One junction end disagrees with the germline gene, perhaps due to a read error. The CDR3 DNA reads TGCAGCGTTGATATCGTCCAAGGGGCGTTCTTC. Amino acid sequence: CSVDIVQGAFF. The V gene is TRBV29-1, the J gene TRBJ2-5; TRBD1 is a possible D gene (5 bases). The V gene's germline CDR1 is SQVTM and CDR2 ANQGSEA. The CDR3 runs 11 residues.

In this sample, this clonotype turned up a few times. The chain couples TRBV28 to TRBJ1-5; weak D call: TRBD1 (6 bases). Trimming left V 3 bases short and J 3 bases short, with 9 bases between. This CDR3 comprises 14 residues. Germline values: CDR1 MDHEN, CDR2 SYDVKM. The CDR3 reads CASSFGGPNQPQHF. As DNA, the CDR3 is TGTGCCAGCAGTTTTGGGGGCCCCAATCAGCCCCAGCATTTT.

This clonotype has just a few counts. The rearrangement uses TRBV24-1 and TRBJ2-7; 7 bases line up with TRBD1. Germline CDR1 KGHDR, CDR2 SFDVKD. This CDR3 is built from 14 residues. The V segment lost 6 bases and the J segment 4 bases; nucleotides outside the gene matches: 8. Here the CDR3 DNA reads TGTGCCACCAGTCAGGGGGAAGCCGTTTACGAGCAGTACTTC. This sequence encodes CATSQGEAVYEQYF.

The genes are TRBV16 and TRBJ2-7; 12 positions agree with TRBD2. The CDR3 is made up of 17 amino acids. Trimming cost V 4 bases and J 3 bases; bases outside gene matches: 10. Germline CDR1 reads KGHSY; CDR2 reads FQNENV. The DNA of the CDR3 is TGTGCCAGCAGCCCTAGCGGGAGGGCGCACATCTTCTACGAGCAGTACTTC. This codes for CASSPSGRAHIFYEQYF.

This clonotype has more than one count but fewer than ten. The DNA for the CDR3 is TGCGCCAGCAGTTACAGGGGTGGCTATGGCTACACCTTC. This sequence encodes CASSYRGGYGYTF. The J gene is TRBJ1-2, the V gene TRBV5-1, with 7 bases lining up with TRBD1. Germline V gene data show CDR1 as SGHRS and CDR2 as YFSETQ. V dropped 5 bases and J dropped 4; count of bases not matched to a gene: 5. This CDR3 is 13 amino acids long.

This clonotype was counted ten times or more. The J gene is TRBJ2-4, the V gene TRBV6-6; 8 positions agree with TRBD1. This CDR3 has 17 amino acids. V lost 6 bases and J lost 3; bases outside the gene matches: 13. Per germline, CDR1 MNHNY and CDR2 SVGAGI (reference sequence). The CDR3 region is CASSLDRVGRVKNIQYF. DNA for the CDR3: TGTGCCAGCAGCTTGGACAGGGTCGGACGGGTCAAAAACATTCAGTACTTC.

The rearrangement joins TRBV7-9 to TRBJ2-1, with 10 bases lining up with TRBD2. The germline gives CDR1 SEHNR, CDR2 FQNEAQ (reference sequence). Trimming cost V 5 bases and J 0 bases; bases outside gene matches: 7. The CDR3 runs 17 residues. The chain's CDR3 is CASSVTSGVSSYNEQFF. The CDR3 DNA reads TGTGCCAGCAGCGTTACTAGCGGGGTGAGCTCCTACAATGAGCAGTTCTTC. Full variable domain (rest looked up from reference TRBV7-9 and TRBJ2-1): DTGVSQNPRHKITKRGQNVTFRCDPISEHNRLYWYRQTLGQGPEFLTYFQNEAQLEKSRLLSDRFSAERPKGSFSTLEIQRTEQGDSAMYLCASSVTSGVSSYNEQFFGPGTRLTVL.